The 25 T cell receptor beta chains reported below all come from one sample, sequenced in a study of blood T cell repertoires in COVID-19. Some clones are missing from TCRdb's copy, which holds only in-frame ones; the method was immunoSEQ multiplex PCR. Of 84,000 or so clones listed, approximately 80% are singletons. The sequencing input was peripheral blood. All receptors come from a woman aged 70 to 79 with active or convalescent COVID-19.

This clone is a singleton in its sample. The V gene is TRBV10-3, the J gene TRBJ1-2; possibly TRBD1 for D (6 bases). The CDR3 consists of 14 residues. The ends were cut back, 6 bases at V and 1 base at J, with 12 bases in the middle. From germline, CDR1 is ENHRY and CDR2 SYGVKD. CDR3 protein: CAIRRDIYNYGYTF. The DNA of the CDR3 is TGTGCCATCAGAAGGGACATTTATAACTATGGCTACACCTTC.

This clone was counted once. This sequence joins TRBV2 and TRBJ2-3, with TRBD2 matching over 8 bases. This CDR3 has 15 amino acids. Trimming took 4 bases from V and 1 from J; bases not matched to a gene: 4. The germline V gene has CDR1 SNHLY and CDR2 FYNNEI. The CDR3 reads CASSAAGGRTDTQYF. DNA of the CDR3: TGTGCCAGCAGTGCCGCGGGGGGCCGCACAGATACGCAGTATTTT.

This chain uses TRBV10-3 with TRBJ2-3; D might be TRBD2 (5 bases). With 0 bases removed from V and 8 bases from J, the gap between germline ends came to 12 bases. The length of the CDR3 is 14 residues. The germline gives CDR1 ENHRY, CDR2 SYGVKD. The CDR3 DNA reads TGTGCCATCAGTGAGTCGACGGGTGGAGGTACGCAGTATTTT. Encoded protein: CAISESTGGGTQYF.

In nucleotides, the CDR3 is TGTGCCAGCACCTCCGGGGGGACTAGCGGGTACAATGAGCAGTTCTTC. Protein product: CASTSGGTSGYNEQFF. The chain uses TRBV28 and TRBJ2-1; 12 bases map to TRBD2. Looked up from germline, CDR1 is MDHEN and CDR2 is SYDVKM. The ends lost 7 bases at V and 4 bases at J; junction bases unmatched: 8. CDR3 length: 16 amino acids.

The chain is built from TRBV5-8 and TRBJ2-7, with 9 positions matching TRBD2. Trimming took 7 bases from V and 3 from J; bases not matched to a gene: 14. Germline V gives CDR1 SGHTS, CDR2 YDEGEE. CDR3 size: 16 residues. The CDR3 spells CASHQQSGGFIYEQYF. CDR3 nucleotides: TGTGCCAGCCATCAGCAGAGCGGGGGGTTCATCTACGAGCAGTACTTC.

This chain connects TRBV11-2 to TRBJ1-3, with D uncertain. V was clipped by 1 base and J by 4 bases, with 17 bases between them. The CDR3 is 17 residues long. Germline V gene sequence: CDR1 SGHAT, CDR2 FQNNGV. The CDR3 region is CASSLVPGGSKGNTIYF. CDR3 DNA: TGTGCCAGCAGCTTAGTACCAGGAGGGTCGAAGGGAAACACCATATATTTT.

The rearrangement links TRBV10-3 to TRBJ2-7, with TRBD1 matching 12 bases. CDR1 is ENHRY, CDR2 SYGVKD, per germline. Unmatched junction bases numbered 5, after V lost 4 bases and J lost 7 bases. The CDR3 runs 14 residues. CDR3 DNA: TGTGCCATCAGTGTAGGGACAGGGGGCGAAGAGCAGTACTTC. It yields the protein CAISVGTGGEEQYF.

This chain's CDR3 is CASLGRAREKLFF. The CDR3 nucleotides read TGCGCCAGCTTGGGCAGGGCGAGGGAAAAACTGTTTTTT. This sequence joins TRBV4-1 and TRBJ1-4, with a tentative D call TRBD1 (5 bases). Germline values: CDR1 MGHRA, CDR2 YSYEKL. CDR3 length equals 13 residues. With 8 bases removed from V and 8 bases from J, the gap between germline ends came to 15 bases.

The genes are TRBV25-1 and TRBJ1-1; possible D gene TRBD1, 5 bases. V was shortened by 2 bases and J by 2 bases, with 9 bases between the two germline ends. The V gene's germline CDR1 is MGHDK and CDR2 SYGVNS. The CDR3 has 14 residues. The CDR3 nucleotides are TGTGCCAGCAGTGAAAGGGGCAAAAACACTGAAGCTTTCTTT. Amino acid sequence: CASSERGKNTEAFF.

The V and J genes are TRBV6-5 and TRBJ2-7, with 10 bases matching TRBD1. Germline CDR1 and CDR2: MNHEY and SVGAGI. Trimming cost V 3 bases and J 4 bases; bases outside gene matches: 6. The CDR3 is made up of 15 amino acids. The CDR3 loop is CASSYSDRGLYEQYF. CDR3 sequence (DNA): TGTGCCAGCAGTTATTCCGACAGGGGGCTATACGAGCAGTACTTC.

This chain joins TRBV7-2 and TRBJ1-1; D remains unclear. V lost 0 bases and J lost 5, with 13 bases in between. CDR1 SGHTA and CDR2 FQGNSA come from the germline V gene. The CDR3 is 15 amino acids. The CDR3 reads CASSLARFVMTEAFF. CDR3 DNA sequence: TGTGCCAGCAGCTTAGCGCGGTTCGTGATGACTGAAGCTTTCTTT. The whole variable domain, filled in from reference TRBV7-2 and TRBJ1-1, reads GAGVSQSPSNKVTEKGKDVELRCDPISGHTALYWYRQSLGQGLEFLIYFQGNSAPDKSGLPSDRFSAERTGGSVSTLTIQRTQQEDSAVYLCASSLARFVMTEAFFGQGTRLTVV.

The rearrangement joins TRBV6-5 to TRBJ2-7; unclear D gene. This CDR3 has 10 residues. The germline CDR1 and CDR2 sequences are MNHEY and SVGAGI. The V end lost 7 bases, the J end lost 3 bases, and 4 bases lay between the germline ends. The CDR3 coding sequence is TGTGCCAGCATGCGCTACGAGCAGTACTTC. Translated: CASMRYEQYF.

As for this clone: This sample also contains other DNA sequences that code for the same CDR3. The V call is TRBV5-1, the J call TRBJ2-5; D possibly corresponds to TRBD2 (5 bases). Trimming stripped 0 bases from V and 4 bases from J, with 7 bases between. The CDR3 has 13 amino acids. Germline V gene lookup returns CDR1 SGHRS and CDR2 YFSETQ. DNA of the CDR3: TGCGCCAGCAGCTTGGCAGGAGGAGAGACCCAGTACTTC. It is translated as CASSLAGGETQYF.

This clone has a handful of counts. CDR3 bases: TGCGCCAGCACGCAGGGCCGGGAGCGATCACCCCTCCACTTT. As protein: CASTQGRERSPLHF. This chain uses TRBV5-1 with TRBJ1-6; D is possibly TRBD1 (5 bases). Per the germline V gene, CDR1 is SGHRS and CDR2 is YFSETQ. The CDR3 covers 14 residues. V was cut by 6 bases and J by 10 bases, with 17 bases left in between.

A single count supports this clone. The V call is TRBV7-9, the J call TRBJ2-1; a weak D match, TRBD2 (6 bases). The V end was cut by 5 bases, the J end by 7 bases, with 18 bases between. The CDR3 spans 15 residues. Germline V lookup: CDR1 SEHNR, CDR2 FQNEAQ (reference sequence). The CDR3 region is CASSKAGTLGNEQFF. The CDR3 DNA reads as TGTGCCAGCAGCAAAGCAGGGACTTTGGGGAATGAGCAGTTCTTC.

The chain employs TRBV9 and TRBJ1-2, with TRBD1 identical over 9 bases. Germline CDR1 and CDR2: SGDLS and YYNGEE. The CDR3 is made up of 14 amino acids. V shed 5 bases, J shed 3 bases, and the junction held 5 bases outside the gene matches. The chain's CDR3 is CASSYRDRDYGYTF. CDR3 DNA sequence: TGTGCCAGCAGTTACCGGGACAGGGACTATGGCTACACCTTC. Based on the CDR3 plus reference TRBV9 and TRBJ1-2, the full variable domain is DSGVTQTPKHLITATGQRVTLRCSPRSGDLSVYWYQQSLDQGLQFLIQYYNGEERAKGNILERFSAQQFPDLHSELNLSSLELGDSALYFCASSYRDRDYGYTFGSGTRLTVV.

V and J are TRBV6-5 and TRBJ1-2; D is perhaps TRBD1 (5 bases). The CDR3 is made up of 13 amino acids. V lost 6 bases and J 6 bases, leaving 14 bases between the germline ends. Germline loops: CDR1 MNHEY, CDR2 SVGAGI. CDR3 sequence: CASSRVPGNGYTF. CDR3 DNA sequence: TGTGCCAGCAGCCGGGTCCCAGGGAATGGCTACACCTTC.

The V and J genes are TRBV6-5 and TRBJ1-2; D is undetermined. Trimming left V 5 bases short and J 1 base short, with 11 bases between. CDR3 length equals 14 residues. Germline V lookup: CDR1 MNHEY, CDR2 SVGAGI. The CDR3 bases are TGTGCCAGCAGTACGACACTCGATAACTATGGCTACACCTTC. It specifies CASSTTLDNYGYTF.

The chain uses TRBV28 and TRBJ1-1; D ambiguous. Germline lookup yields CDR1 MDHEN and CDR2 SYDVKM. V was pared by 11 bases and J by 0 bases, with 7 bases between. The CDR3 has 11 amino acids. In DNA form, the CDR3 reads TGTGCCGGCAACTTGAACACTGAAGCTTTCTTT. The encoded protein is CAGNLNTEAFF. Full variable domain (remainder filled in from reference TRBV28 and TRBJ1-1): DVKVTQSSRYLVKRTGEKVFLECVQDMDHENMFWYRQDPGLGLRLIYFSYDVKMKEKGDIPEGYSVSREKKERFSLILESASTNQTSMYLCAGNLNTEAFFGQGTRLTVV.

The rearrangement uses TRBV7-2 and TRBJ2-7; TRBD2 aligns across 7 bases. The ends lost 4 bases at V and 6 bases at J; junction bases unmatched: 9. The germline V gene encodes CDR1 SGHTA and CDR2 FQGNSA. The CDR3 consists of 14 residues. The CDR3 sequence is CASSSTQTSREQYF. CDR3 sequence (DNA): TGTGCCAGCAGCTCCACGCAGACTAGCCGCGAGCAGTACTTC.

The V call is TRBV4-3, the J call TRBJ2-2, with TRBD1 matching 8 bases. The CDR3 extends over 15 amino acids. Germline CDR1 LGHNA, CDR2 YSLEER. V lost 1 base, J lost 7 bases, and 5 bases stayed unmatched. The CDR3 DNA is TGCGCCAGCAGCCAAGGGACAGGGTGGGGCGGGGAGCTGTTTTTT. Its protein product is CASSQGTGWGGELFF.

The J gene is TRBJ2-2, the V gene TRBV5-1, with D perhaps TRBD2 (7 bases). Trimming removed 3 bases from V and 6 bases from J, with 18 bases in between. The germline V gene encodes CDR1 SGHRS and CDR2 YFSETQ. This CDR3 has 16 amino acids. The CDR3 is CASSWGGQVSAGELFF. CDR3 nucleotide sequence: TGCGCCAGCAGCTGGGGGGGCCAGGTCAGCGCCGGGGAGCTGTTTTTT.

V gene TRBV2 combines with J gene TRBJ2-5, with 9 nucleotides matching TRBD2. The trim removed 5 bases at V and 2 bases at J, leaving 3 bases unmatched. The CDR3 is 14 residues long. Per germline, CDR1 SNHLY and CDR2 FYNNEI. CDR3 DNA sequence: TGTGCCAGCAGTCGTAGCGGGGGACAAGAGACCCAGTACTTC. This sequence encodes CASSRSGGQETQYF.

This clone was detected once. The chain employs TRBV4-2 and TRBJ2-3, with 9 bases fitting TRBD1. J gave up 6 bases and V 5 bases, and 3 bases lay outside the gene matches. Germline V CDR1 and CDR2: LGHNA, YNFKEQ. The CDR3 loop spans 13 amino acids. DNA of the CDR3: TGTGCCAGCAGCAGGGACAGGGCGGATACGCAGTATTTT. Protein: CASSRDRADTQYF.

This clone is a singleton in its sample. CDR3 protein: CAIGAPGNTEAFF. The CDR3 region has the DNA TGTGCCATAGGGGCCCCCGGTAACACTGAAGCTTTCTTT. J is TRBJ1-1 and V is TRBV12-3 or TRBV12-4; D possibly corresponds to TRBD1 (5 bases). Between the trimmed V and J ends, which lost 10 bases and 2 bases, there was a span of 14 bases. The CDR3 has 13 amino acids.